This T cell receptor (beta chain) was sequenced for a study of regulatory T cells in long-lasting Graves disease. CDR1 is MNHEY and CDR2 is SVGAGI in the germline V gene. The CDR3 sequence is 13 residues long. The V and J ends lost 2 bases and 4 bases respectively, with 5 bases between them. As to this clonotype: Its specificity is unknown.

Time point reported: newly diagnosed GD, antithyroid drugs for less than 3 months. PBMCs provided the RNA from which the TCR library was made. Each patient gave 7.5 to 9 milliliters of EDTA-anticoagulated peripheral blood. Library construction for TCR beta used iRepertoire HTBI primers and Arm-PCR of CDR3 regions. TCRdb called the multiplex PCR reads again in MiXCR, with one record for every CDR3 protein. The sample has around 240,000 distinct CDR3 sequences; approximately 18% are singletons. Regarding the study as a whole: Among persistent patients, a larger number of public clonotypes were shared (around 3,000) than among newly diagnosed patients (roughly 1,000).

In addition, the sample was reused for a study of T cells in Graves' hyperthyroidism and ophthalmopathy. That work adds: Patients were excluded because of uncontrolled infection, other autoimmune disease, pregnancy or lactation. RT-PCR in the first round (using the HTBI primer set) targeted the TCR CDR3.

V usage is TRBV6-5 and J usage is TRBJ2-2; D gene unclear. The receptor was derived from a woman in her thirties with Graves disease. The sequences come from peripheral blood mononuclear cells (PBMCs), collected at new diagnosis, from a patient treated with antithyroid drugs. The CDR3 sequence is CASSYGITGELFF. In DNA, the CDR3 is TGTGCCAGCAGTTACGGAATCACCGGGGAGCTGTTTTTT.